The rows below give T cell receptor beta chains drawn from one sample of a study of PD-1 blockade in classical Hodgkin lymphoma. The table came from immunoSEQ multiplex PCR; TCRdb's copy has only in-frame clones and leaves some out. The sample holds 95,000 to 120,000 clones, nearly 90% seen once. Sequencing used peripheral blood mononuclear cells (PBMCs), obtained before the second cycle of nivolumab. The receptors here all came from a human donor with classical Hodgkin lymphoma. Each CDR3 is given with its conserved first and last residue. Each record gives: V gene, D gene, clone size, J gene, CDR3 protein, CDR3 DNA. D genes are given only for firm matches. Some rows mark clone size as missing; the rest say once, few, many or name a class of expanded clone.

v_gene: TRBV5-8; d_gene: TRBD2; abundance: .; j_gene: TRBJ2-1; CDR3aa: CASSLASAGANEQFF; CDR3nt: TGTGCCAGCAGCTTGGCCTCGGCGGGAGCGAATGAGCAGTTCTTC
v_gene: TRBV5-1; d_gene: TRBD2; abundance: .; j_gene: TRBJ2-3; CDR3aa: CASSLGLAVRTDTQYF; CDR3nt: TGCGCCAGCAGCTTGGGACTAGCGGTTCGCACAGATACGCAGTATTTT
v_gene: TRBV5-4; d_gene: .; abundance: once; j_gene: TRBJ2-1; CDR3aa: CASSFDSQRLHEQFF; CDR3nt: TGTGCCAGCAGCTTCGACTCTCAGCGGCTACATGAGCAGTTCTTC
v_gene: TRBV19; d_gene: .; abundance: .; j_gene: TRBJ1-1; CDR3aa: CATENKRGIYTEAFF; CDR3nt: TGTGCCACCGAGAATAAACGGGGAATTTACACTGAAGCTTTCTTT
v_gene: TRBV14; d_gene: .; abundance: .; j_gene: TRBJ1-1; CDR3aa: CASSQVQGSVTEAFF; CDR3nt: TGTGCCAGCAGCCAAGTTCAGGGTAGTGTCACTGAAGCTTTCTTT
v_gene: TRBV6-5; d_gene: TRBD1; abundance: .; j_gene: TRBJ1-2; CDR3aa: CASSSMGQGGYTF; CDR3nt: TGTGCCAGCAGTTCCATGGGACAGGGAGGCTACACCTTC
v_gene: TRBV20-1; d_gene: .; abundance: .; j_gene: TRBJ2-3; CDR3aa: CSRGTDTQYF; CDR3nt: TGCAGCCGTGGGACAGATACGCAGTATTTT
v_gene: TRBV5-4; d_gene: .; abundance: .; j_gene: TRBJ2-7; CDR3aa: CASSLDRAYEQYF; CDR3nt: TGTGCCAGCAGCTTGGACAGGGCCTACGAGCAGTACTTC
v_gene: TRBV18; d_gene: TRBD2; abundance: .; j_gene: TRBJ2-7; CDR3aa: CASSPRGTRSAGEQYF; CDR3nt: TGTGCCAGCTCACCACGAGGGACTAGATCTGCGGGCGAGCAGTACTTC
v_gene: TRBV6-5; d_gene: .; abundance: once; j_gene: TRBJ1-5; CDR3aa: CASSVQGNQPQHF; CDR3nt: TGTGCCAGCAGTGTGCAGGGAAACCAGCCCCAGCATTTT
v_gene: TRBV9; d_gene: TRBD1; abundance: .; j_gene: TRBJ2-1; CDR3aa: CASSVVGQGGNEQFF; CDR3nt: TGTGCCAGCAGCGTAGTGGGACAGGGGGGTAATGAGCAGTTCTTC
v_gene: TRBV14; d_gene: .; abundance: .; j_gene: TRBJ1-3; CDR3aa: CASSGRSTYSGNTIYF; CDR3nt: TGTGCCAGCAGCGGCCGATCTACTTACTCTGGAAACACCATATATTTT
v_gene: TRBV7-2; d_gene: TRBD1; abundance: .; j_gene: TRBJ2-3; CDR3aa: CASSLGYRDRGPDTQYF; CDR3nt: TGTGCCAGCAGCTTGGGTTACCGGGACAGGGGCCCGGATACGCAGTATTTT
v_gene: TRBV7-9; d_gene: TRBD1; abundance: few; j_gene: TRBJ1-5; CDR3aa: CASSLVGTVHIPQPQHF; CDR3nt: TGTGCCAGCAGCTTGGTCGGGACAGTCCACATCCCTCAGCCCCAGCATTTT